Listed below are T cell receptor beta chains from one sample, sequenced in a study of metastatic and nonmetastatic thyroid tumors. MiXCR was used by TCRdb to re-call the PCR reads. The sample has 35,000 to 40,000 clones, 25% to 30% seen once; the top ten hold about a tenth. The sample consisted of blood. The source is a male donor with papillary thyroid cancer or a benign thyroid nodule (not recorded which). Some clones in this sample may be carry-over from other donors' samples. The CDR3 runs from the conserved cysteine through the conserved F or W. The D gene is left open where the match is weak. The listing skips clone size in some rows; elsewhere it reads once, few, many or a size class.

>TRBV6-1|TRBJ2-1|-|medium-sized
CASSERGAAYNEQFF
TGTGCCAGCAGTGAAAGGGGAGCGGCCTACAATGAGCAGTTCTTC
>TRBV20-1|TRBJ1-4|TRBD1|-
CSARGDSGTASEGEKLFF
TGCAGTGCTAGGGGGGACTCCGGGACAGCTTCTGAGGGTGAAAAACTGTTTTTT
>TRBV6-4|TRBJ2-1|-|many
CASSDWRGSVPFF
TGTGCCAGCAGTGACTGGAGGGGGTCGGTCCCGTTCTTC
>TRBV5-6|TRBJ2-7|TRBD1|many
CASSPWNRGSYEQYF
TGTGCCAGCAGCCCGTGGAACAGGGGAAGCTACGAGCAGTACTTC
>TRBV5-1|TRBJ2-7|TRBD2|few
CASRRGTSSYEQYF
TGCGCCAGCAGAAGGGGGACTAGCTCCTACGAGCAGTACTTC
>TRBV10-3|TRBJ2-1|-|few
CAIRRGGYEQFF
TGTGCCATCAGAAGGGGGGGGTACGAGCAGTTCTTC
>TRBV6-1|TRBJ1-2|TRBD1|few
CASSEVRDSANYGYTF
TGTGCCAGCAGTGAGGTGAGGGACAGTGCTAACTATGGCTACACCTTC
>TRBV5-1|TRBJ2-1|-|few
CASSLALVGEQFF
TGCGCCAGCAGCTTGGCGCTAGTTGGTGAGCAGTTCTTC
>TRBV5-6|TRBJ1-6|-|-
CASSLEQNNSPLHF
TGTGCCAGCAGCTTGGAACAAAATAATTCACCCCTCCACTTT
>TRBV28|TRBJ2-7|TRBD1|medium-sized
CASTWTGQGVNEQYF
TGTGCCAGCACTTGGACCGGACAGGGCGTCAACGAGCAGTACTTC
>TRBV6-2/TRBV6-3|TRBJ2-3|-|-
CASTPRGAFSTDTQYF
TGTGCCAGCACCCCACGGGGGGCTTTTAGCACAGATACGCAGTATTTT
>TRBV6-1|TRBJ1-2|TRBD1|-
CASSISGSTGGSGYTF
TGTGCCAGCAGCATCTCCGGTTCGACAGGGGGCAGTGGCTACACCTTC
>TRBV29-1|TRBJ1-2|-|few
CSVEQDYGYTF
TGCAGCGTTGAACAAGACTATGGCTACACCTTC
>TRBV10-3|TRBJ2-7|-|-
CAISESFDIRSSYEQYF
TGTGCCATCAGTGAGTCGTTCGACATTCGAAGCTCCTACGAGCAGTACTTC
>TRBV10-1|TRBJ2-7|-|-
CASSGTYGEQYF
TGCGCCAGCAGTGGGACCTACGGCGAGCAGTACTTC
>TRBV12-3/TRBV12-4|TRBJ2-5|TRBD2|medium-sized
CASSWGLAGVSETQYF
TGTGCCAGCAGTTGGGGACTAGCGGGAGTCTCAGAGACCCAGTACTTC
>TRBV7-8|TRBJ2-1|-|few
CASSSLGLNEQFF
TGTGCCAGCAGCAGCCTCGGACTCAATGAGCAGTTCTTC
>TRBV11-1|TRBJ2-1|-|medium-sized
CASSLGYNEQFF
TGTGCCAGCAGCTTGGGCTACAATGAGCAGTTCTTC
>TRBV12-3/TRBV12-4|TRBJ2-5|-|-
CASSRWSGETQYF
TGTGCCAGTAGCCGATGGTCTGGTGAGACCCAGTACTTC
>TRBV6-1|TRBJ2-1|TRBD1|-
CASSAPGTVYNEQFF
TGTGCCAGCAGTGCCCCCGGGACAGTCTACAATGAGCAGTTCTTC
>TRBV28|TRBJ1-5|-|-
CASSPGYGRGNQPQHF
TGTGCCAGCAGTCCCGGCTACGGACGGGGAAATCAGCCCCAGCATTTT
>TRBV5-1|TRBJ2-5|-|many
CASWATSPRETQYF
TGCGCCAGCTGGGCGACGTCACCTCGAGAGACCCAGTACTTC
>TRBV28|TRBJ2-3|-|few
CASSITGNTQYF
TGTGCCAGCAGCATAACAGGGAATACGCAGTATTTT
>TRBV6-6|TRBJ2-7|TRBD2|few
CASSYAGRSSYEQYF
TGTGCCAGCAGTTACGCCGGGAGGAGCTCCTACGAGCAGTACTTC
>TRBV6-4|TRBJ2-3|-|many
CASNDSTGADTQYF
TGTGCCAGCAATGACTCGACGGGGGCAGATACGCAGTATTTT
>TRBV6-5|TRBJ2-7|TRBD2|-
CASSFWTGTRREQYF
TGTGCCAGCAGTTTTTGGACCGGGACTAGGCGCGAGCAGTACTTC
>TRBV20-1|TRBJ2-1|TRBD2|medium-sized
CSARGTSGEINEQFF
TGCAGTGCTAGAGGGACTAGCGGGGAAATCAATGAGCAGTTCTTC
>TRBV6-1|TRBJ2-7|TRBD1|few
CAGRTGIGYEQYF
TGTGCCGGCAGGACAGGGATAGGCTACGAGCAGTACTTC
>TRBV4-2|TRBJ1-4|-|-
CASSPLATNEKLFF
TGTGCCAGCAGCCCATTAGCAACTAATGAAAAACTGTTTTTT
>TRBV2|TRBJ2-6|TRBD1|many
CARGTGFRSGANVLTF
TGTGCCAGAGGGACAGGTTTTAGATCTGGGGCCAACGTCCTGACTTTC
>TRBV6-1|TRBJ2-7|-|medium-sized
CASRQRQFYEQYF
TGTGCCAGCAGACAACGACAGTTCTACGAGCAGTACTTC
>TRBV30|TRBJ1-1|TRBD1|many
CAWDRTGVKRVAFF
TGTGCCTGGGACAGGACAGGGGTAAAGAGAGTAGCTTTCTTT
>TRBV12-3/TRBV12-4|TRBJ1-2|-|few
CASSLGGAGGYTF
TGTGCCAGCAGTTTGGGGGGGGCAGGTGGCTACACCTTC
>TRBV18|TRBJ2-7|TRBD1|many
CASSTTGLGEYEQYF
TGTGCCAGCTCAACGACAGGGTTGGGAGAATACGAGCAGTACTTC
>TRBV11-2|TRBJ2-3|-|-
CASSLDEGTDTQYF
TGTGCCAGCAGCTTAGATGAGGGCACAGATACGCAGTATTTT
>TRBV9|TRBJ2-7|TRBD1|many
CASSAAGTGVVEQYF
TGTGCCAGCAGCGCCGCCGGGACAGGGGTCGTCGAGCAGTACTTC
>TRBV28|TRBJ2-7|-|-
CASSWGRLREQYF
TGTGCCAGCAGCTGGGGCAGGCTGAGGGAGCAGTACTTC
>TRBV4-1|TRBJ2-5|TRBD1|once
CASSQDGPGTGSIEETQYF
TGCGCCAGCAGCCAAGATGGGCCGGGGACAGGGTCGATCGAGGAGACCCAGTACTTC
>TRBV5-6|TRBJ2-1|TRBD2|medium-sized
CASSLAQGLAGRKFF
TGTGCCAGCAGCTTGGCCCAGGGGCTAGCGGGCCGTAAGTTCTTC
>TRBV6-4|TRBJ1-6|TRBD1|-
CASSTGTDNSPLHF
TGTGCCAGCAGTACCGGGACAGATAATTCACCCCTCCACTTT